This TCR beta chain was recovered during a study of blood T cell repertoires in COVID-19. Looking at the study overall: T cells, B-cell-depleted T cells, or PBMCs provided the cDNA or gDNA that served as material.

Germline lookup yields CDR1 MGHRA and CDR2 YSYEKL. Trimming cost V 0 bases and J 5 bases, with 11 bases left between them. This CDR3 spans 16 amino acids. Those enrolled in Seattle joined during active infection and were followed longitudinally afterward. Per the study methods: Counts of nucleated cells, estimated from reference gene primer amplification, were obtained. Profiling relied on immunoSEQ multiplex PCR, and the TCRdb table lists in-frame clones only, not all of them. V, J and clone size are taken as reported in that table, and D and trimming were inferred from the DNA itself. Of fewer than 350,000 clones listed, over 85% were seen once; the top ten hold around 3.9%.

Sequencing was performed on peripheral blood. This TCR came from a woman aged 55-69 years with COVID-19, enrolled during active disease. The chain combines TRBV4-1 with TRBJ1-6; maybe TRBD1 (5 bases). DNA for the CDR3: TGCGCCAGCAGCCAAGATCCCCGACAGAATAATTCACCCCTCCACTTT. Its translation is CASSQDPRQNNSPLHF.